This T cell receptor beta chain was identified in a study of cytomegalovirus exposure and HLA in healthy donors (TCRdb year 2017). A note on the overall study: An earlier analysis of approximately 590 of the donors reported more than 250 Gb of sequence data and 100 million to 140 million unique TCR beta sequences from some 180 million T cells. About 300 gigabases of sequencing data and 70 million to 100 million unique TCR sequences made up an early release that covered under 750 HLA-typed donors. The genetic ancestry cluster associated with self-reported Caucasian donors included 65% to 90% of the 398 genotyped donors. The study aimed to test whether signatures of past pathogen exposure could be identified by cataloging public T cell receptors. Using immunosequencing, the study profiled T cell repertoires from 666 subjects and related those repertoires to cytomegalovirus serostatus. In addition to the first cohort of around 670 subjects, a separate validation cohort of 120 different subjects was used. To predict cytomegalovirus infection status, the study brought together high-throughput TCR immunosequencing, statistical association of individual TCRs with disease status, and machine learning. A later analysis re-examined previously published TCR beta repertoires from 500 to 700 donors and added high-resolution HLA genotyping to investigate patterns of TCR occurrence. Rather than using new phenotypic data, the later analysis identified candidate immune exposures from TCR beta sequences and from how often those sequences occurred across donors. In an earlier analysis of 500 to 650 of the donors, high-throughput TCR beta sequencing was used to judge whether each TCR beta V gene segment behaved as functional or pseudogenic. Alongside the repertoire data, information on donor age, sex, ethnicity and CMV serostatus was compiled. Genome-wide SNP genotypes for about three fifths of the roughly 700 donors were used in a later genetic analysis, which treated that subset as a discovery cohort. All discovery cohort repertoires had been generated on a single sequencing platform. HLA typing covered class I and class II loci at four-digit resolution. Typing coverage differed by locus: A, B, C, DRB1 and DQB1 were typed in roughly 620-630 donors, DQA1 in 522, DPA1 in some 600, and DPB1 in approximately 450. Four to six DR-DQ haplotypes were handled as single units for association and clustering because linkage in the cohort was strong. On average, about 200,000 unique TCR beta nucleotide sequences were sequenced per donor among fewer than 500 genotyped donors of the cohort, with roughly a sixth of those sequences being non-productive.

Of note for this clone: The specificity of this receptor is unknown. No qualities accompany the bases; no much larger clone lies one base away.

The library was prepared using the immunoSEQ multiplex PCR assay. For the multiplex PCR, a mixture combining 60 forward primers for TCR Vbeta segments and 13 reverse primers for TCR Jbeta segments was used. Amplification of the CDR3 region of rearranged TCR beta genes was performed with a multiplex PCR assay on genomic DNA. Amplified TCR beta libraries were sequenced as 87-base-pair reads on the Illumina HiSeq System. Per the source publication's procedure: Across the 700 or so repertoires, a later analysis counted roughly 84 million unique TCR beta chains, approximately 10 million of which were shared by at least two donors. A nearest-neighbor algorithm error-corrected the raw reads and collapsed the reads into unique sequences, merging closely related sequences to remove PCR and sequencing errors. CDR3 sequences were aligned to IMGT reference sequences to assign V, D and J gene segments. Each retained sequence needed at least a six-nucleotide match to both a V gene segment and a J gene segment. A rearrangement counted as productive if the CDR3 had no stop codons and remained in frame with V and J, and every other rearrangement counted as non-productive. Following IMGT convention, CDR3 was defined as the stretch from the second conserved V-encoded cysteine to the conserved J-encoded phenylalanine. The earlier analysis of about 610 of the donors excluded sequences that lacked an unambiguous match to a single V gene segment. An earlier analysis of about 590 of the donors classified V segments as functional when productive rearrangements were above 56.7% and as segregating when the standard deviation between donors was above 5%. A statistical classification framework was built to diagnose cytomegalovirus status from the catalog of TCR beta chain sequences. A later analysis assigned V and J genes by comparing TCR nucleotide sequences with IMGT/GENE-DB human TR gene sequences. In a later analysis, CDR3 sequences and most-parsimonious VDJ recombination scenarios were assigned using the TCRdist pipeline. In a later analysis, each TCR beta chain was defined by its CDR3 amino acid sequence together with its V-gene family, and reads without a unique V-gene family were excluded. As a way to deal with suspected cross-contamination and a sequencing artifact, a later analysis dropped approximately 570 nucleotide sequences that were highly shared and had low generation probability. In a later analysis, a clonal expansion index was calculated for each public chain from normalized within-repertoire ranks of inferred template counts. Generation probabilities in a later analysis came from a VDJ recombination model fitted to out-of-frame rearrangements, and those results were checked against IGoR. In a later analysis, hypergeometric tests were used to score TCR-TCR, TCR-HLA and TCR-CMV co-occurrence, with a repertoire-size bias correction applied to TCR pairs. In a later analysis, false discovery rates were estimated by permuting HLA or CMV assignments 20 times. In a later analysis, co-occurring TCRs were grouped using DBSCAN, with TCRdist sequence similarity added in when clustering inside HLA-allele-positive subsets. Co-occurrence clustering excluded repertoires with fewer than 30,000 or more than 120,000 public chains, plus five with anomalous nucleotide sharing. TCRdb provides this immuneACCESS table in a form limited to in-frame rearrangements. Some clones are lacking; in checked studies, under half of them reflect an unresolved V gene, and why the rest are absent is not known. V and J calls and clone size are copied from that table; D and trimming were computed from the DNA. For this sample the table gives around 200,000 clones, of which approximately 82% were detected only once. Of the sample, 0.55% to 0.7% falls within the top ten clones.

CDR1 and CDR2 (MNHEY, SVGAGI) derive from the germline V gene. V loses 6 bases at its end and J loses 8 bases; junction bases beyond the gene matches: 5. The CDR3 runs 13 amino acids, cysteine and phenylalanine included. The entry retains the CDR3 DNA only, 39 bases that are in frame from base 1. The cohort comprised around 690 healthy bone marrow donors. At the time of sampling, every cohort member was nominally healthy, though immune exposures that went unrecorded were likely present. The donor was CMV seronegative and belonged to the group of under 400 seronegative cohort members. A peripheral blood sample was collected from each donor, and TCR beta sequencing was performed on peripheral blood mononuclear cells. Genomic DNA extraction from the blood cell samples was performed with the Qiagen DNeasy Blood Extraction Kit. On the study overall, not on this receptor specifically: According to a later genetic analysis, donors in an Asian-associated ancestry cluster had fewer N-insertions in productive TCRs than the approximately 700-donor mean. Specific HLA alleles were associated with over 15,000 TCR beta sequences at a false discovery rate of 0.05 in a later analysis. In this cohort, only TCR beta chains were sequenced, and detectable features were limited by the absence of alpha or paired-chain data. A later analysis found that most CMV-associated TCR beta chains appeared HLA-restricted, with HLA associations seemingly driven largely by CMV exposure. In a later analysis, several top co-occurrence clusters were reported to appear linked to parvovirus B19, influenza, CMV and Epstein-Barr virus. V-gene and J-gene trimming of TCR beta chains was associated with a missense DCLRE1C variant in a later genetic analysis, and the association was replicated in an independent cohort. CMV serostatus was the only immune exposure information available for the cohort. A further reported finding was that TCR beta sequences accurately predicted the HLA-A and HLA-B alleles for most subjects in the first cohort. The classifier was reported to diagnose cytomegalovirus status with high specificity and sensitivity in both the original and validation cohorts. Across donors, most TCR sequences were observed very rarely, whereas some public TCRs were present in many individuals. According to a later analysis, TCR association rates differed among HLA loci, with DRB1 alleles showing the most associated TCRs and HLA-C alleles showing the fewest. In the study, around 150 TCR beta chains were listed as associated with cytomegalovirus. A cluster of highly shared sequence variants was judged likely to represent a technical artifact of the sequencing pipeline. Broadly in line with IMGT annotations, most TCR beta V segments showed up in productive rearrangements about 87% or about 30% of the time in an earlier analysis of several hundred of the donors. Three of the identified cytomegalovirus-associated TCR beta chains were confirmed in vitro to be specific for cytomegalovirus antigens. The 87-base-pair reads could not distinguish some IMGT-functional V segments, including TRBV6-2 and TRBV6-3, so those segments were excluded. Because counts were too low, seventeen rarely observed V segments, including chromosome 9 orphons, were left out of the earlier analysis of some 640 of the donors. HLA typing was unavailable for some donors at each locus, so association tests used only the typed subset. Roughly uniform sequencing depth across donors was assumed in presence/absence analyses, although this assumption may not hold. When HLA alleles, especially DR and DQ, strongly co-occurred, TCR associations were difficult to assign to individual alleles. It was suggested by the authors that the approach could potentially be generalized to other disease states and immunological phenotypes. In a later analysis, HLA-associated TCR beta chains were found to be more clonally expanded and to have lower generation probabilities than equally common non-associated chains. Linkage disequilibrium might explain the correlated functional status among segregating V segments, but an unknown experimental factor could not be excluded.

Sequencing used PBMCs. The receptor was isolated from a woman in her thirties or forties in good health and CMV-seronegative. The rearranged chain carries TRBV6-5 and TRBJ1-2, and TRBD1 matches 11 of the central bases. Here is the DNA: TGTGCCAGCAGATCTTGGACAGGGGGCGGCTACACCTTC. This translates into CASRSWTGGGYTF.